This TCR beta chain comes out of a study of blood T cells in healthy people across ages. General study results and limits: PBMCs that were unsorted prevented a conclusive naive versus antigen-experienced comparison.

Each donor's blood draw was 7.5 to 10 milliliters of peripheral blood. Germline assignment: CDR1 KGHSH and CDR2 LQKENI. V lost 3 bases and J 8 bases, leaving 15 bases between the germline ends. The CDR3 is made up of 14 amino acids. This clonotype came up many times. The antigen is not known. A sample-barcoded 5' primer and a J-beta primer mix were used in a second PCR of roughly 6 to 11 cycles. Via MiXCR, TCRdb re-called the 5' RACE reads, giving one row per CDR3 protein. The sample yields just under 900,000 distinct CDR3 sequences, around 28% seen once. The TCR comes from a woman of 80 years or more in good health. The rearrangement uses TRBV18 and TRBJ2-3, with a tentative D call TRBD2 (6 bases). What was sequenced was blood. CDR3 protein: CASSPGAAAGTQYF. CDR3 DNA sequence: TGTGCCAGCTCACCCGGGGCCGCAGCGGGTACGCAGTATTTT. The complete variable domain, with remaining parts taken from reference TRBV18 and TRBJ2-3, reads NAGVMQNPRHLVRRRGQEARLRCSPMKGHSHVYWYRQLPEEGLKFMVYLQKENIIDESGMPKERFSAEFPKEGPSILRIQQVVRGDSAAYFCASSPGAAAGTQYFGPGTRLTVL.